The 18 T cell receptor beta chains given below trace back to one sample, sequenced in a study of CD8+ T cells in alopecia areata. TCR sequencing used cDNA made by reverse transcription of extracted RNA. Only in-frame clones appear in the TCRdb table, and some are missing; sequencing was by immunoSEQ multiplex PCR. Of hundreds of thousands of clones in the sample, 50% to 65% were seen once. The starting material was CD4+ T cells sorted from blood, obtained at week 0. These receptors all stem from a human donor with alopecia areata.

In its sample, this clone was seen a few times. The rearrangement uses TRBV4-1 and TRBJ2-2; D call uncertain. The CDR3 consists of 13 residues. V was shortened by 5 bases and J by 4 bases, with 8 bases between the two germline ends. The germline gives CDR1 MGHRA, CDR2 YSYEKL. The CDR3 loop is CASSFYRTGELFF. The CDR3, as DNA: TGCGCCAGCAGCTTTTATCGCACCGGGGAGCTGTTTTTT.

This sequence joins TRBV19 and TRBJ2-7; D is uncertain. Trimming took 9 bases from V and 2 from J, leaving 14 bases between them. Germline CDR1 reads LNHDA; CDR2 reads SQIVND (reference sequence). The CDR3 loop spans 13 amino acids. The CDR3 spells CARALGSAYEQYF. CDR3 nucleotide sequence: TGTGCCAGAGCGCTGGGATCGGCCTACGAGCAGTACTTC.

The chain is built from TRBV6-5 and TRBJ1-4, with 9 bases fitting TRBD1. The CDR3 runs to 15 residues. The J segment lost 7 bases and the V segment lost 5 bases, leaving 8 bases of the junction unmatched. The germline V gene encodes CDR1 MNHEY and CDR2 SVGAGI. The CDR3 DNA follows: TGTGCCAGCAGTGGCCCCCGGACAGGGGCTGAAAAACTGTTTTTT. Amino acid sequence: CASSGPRTGAEKLFF.

This clone was observed once. The V and J genes are TRBV5-1 and TRBJ1-1; D gene uncertain. Germline CDR1 is SGHRS and CDR2 is YFSETQ. The CDR3 is 14 amino acids. V was shortened by 0 bases and J by 2 bases, with 8 bases between the two germline ends. The CDR3 spells CASSLGTSNTEAFF. The CDR3 DNA sequence: TGCGCCAGCAGCTTGGGTACAAGTAACACTGAAGCTTTCTTT.

The sample holds a few counts of this clone. J is TRBJ1-1 and V is TRBV11-2, with no clear D. The germline V gene has CDR1 SGHAT and CDR2 FQNNGV. The CDR3 loop spans 14 amino acids. Trimming cost V 5 bases and J 2 bases, with 12 bases left between them. DNA of the CDR3: TGTGCCAGCAGCCCTATAGGGCGAAACACTGAAGCTTTCTTT. Its translation: CASSPIGRNTEAFF.

The chain carries TRBV7-9 and TRBJ2-7, with D hard to call. This CDR3 is built from 15 residues. V was trimmed by 5 bases and J by 0 bases, leaving 14 bases between them. From germline, CDR1 is SEHNR and CDR2 FQNEAQ (reference sequence). The CDR3 DNA reads TGTGCCAGCAGCGTGGCACCGTCGGTCTCCTACGAGCAGTACTTC. Its translation is CASSVAPSVSYEQYF. Full variable domain (outside the CDR3, taken from reference TRBV7-9 and TRBJ2-7): DTGVSQNPRHKITKRGQNVTFRCDPISEHNRLYWYRQTLGQGPEFLTYFQNEAQLEKSRLLSDRFSAERPKGSFSTLEIQRTEQGDSAMYLCASSVAPSVSYEQYFGPGTRLTVT.

J is TRBJ1-1 and V is TRBV5-1; 7 nucleotides align to TRBD1. V dropped 7 bases and J dropped 8; count of bases not matched to a gene: 8. CDR3 length equals 12 residues. The V gene's germline CDR1 is SGHRS and CDR2 YFSETQ. The CDR3 spells CASARQGSEAFF. The CDR3 coding sequence is TGCGCCAGCGCCAGACAGGGAAGCGAAGCTTTCTTT.

This clone was found a few times. The gene calls are TRBV5-1 and TRBJ2-7, with 7 positions matching TRBD1. With 4 bases clipped from V and 5 bases from J, the junction kept 3 bases outside the gene matches. Looked up from germline, CDR1 is SGHRS and CDR2 is YFSETQ. This CDR3 comprises 12 residues. In DNA form, the CDR3 reads TGCGCCAGCAGCACCGACAGGGACGAGCAGTACTTC. It is translated as CASSTDRDEQYF.

The genes are TRBV7-6 and TRBJ1-2; no definite D call. The germline CDR1 and CDR2 sequences are SGHVS and FNYEAQ. The germline V and J ends were trimmed by 3 bases and 8 bases, with 19 bases remaining between them. CDR3 length: 15 residues. CDR3 loop: CASSFPPPNSEGYTF. The CDR3 region has the DNA TGTGCCAGCAGCTTCCCCCCACCGAATTCAGAAGGCTACACCTTC.

In this sample, this clone turned up a few times. The chain couples TRBV15 to TRBJ1-4, with D unresolved. The CDR3 runs to 16 residues. With 0 bases removed from V and 1 base from J, the gap between germline ends came to 9 bases. Germline CDR1 LNHNV, CDR2 YYDKDF (reference sequence). The CDR3 DNA reads as TGTGCCACCAGCAGAGATATCGCCGGAACTAATGAAAAACTGTTTTTT. Translating gives CATSRDIAGTNEKLFF.

The chain links TRBV2 to TRBJ1-6; D remains unclear. There are 13 residues in the CDR3. Trimming took 4 bases from V and 12 from J, leaving 13 bases between them. Germline CDR1 and CDR2: SNHLY and FYNNEI. The CDR3 loop reads CASSVGSRQPLHF. The CDR3, as DNA: TGTGCCAGCAGTGTTGGGTCTCGTCAACCCCTCCACTTT. The entire variable domain, with the rest obtained from reference TRBV2 and TRBJ1-6, is as follows: EPEVTQTPSHQVTQMGQEVILRCVPISNHLYFYWYRQILGQKVEFLVSFYNNEISEKSEIFDDQFSVERPDGSNFTLKIRSTKLEDSAMYFCASSVGSRQPLHFGNGTRLTVT.

The rearrangement uses TRBV5-1 and TRBJ2-3, with D tentatively TRBD1 (6 bases). The germline V gene encodes CDR1 SGHRS and CDR2 YFSETQ. Trimming took 3 bases from V and 4 from J, leaving 15 bases between them. The CDR3 runs 15 residues. CDR3 sequence (DNA): TGCGCCAGCAGCTCCAGGACAGACTCCCCAGATACGCAGTATTTT. This translates into CASSSRTDSPDTQYF.

This clone appeared a few times. The chain joins TRBV5-1 to TRBJ2-2, with D unclear. Trimming left V 3 bases short and J 1 base short, with 10 bases between. The V gene's germline CDR1 is SGHRS and CDR2 YFSETQ. The CDR3 loop spans 15 amino acids. The CDR3 DNA is TGCGCCAGCAGCTCGGTCCTTGGGAACACCGGGGAGCTGTTTTTT. It is translated as CASSSVLGNTGELFF.

The chain joins TRBV9 to TRBJ1-1; D remains ambiguous. Germline CDR1 and CDR2: SGDLS and YYNGEE. The CDR3 is 15 amino acids. Trimming removed 0 bases at V and 0 bases at J, with 9 bases between. The CDR3 DNA reads TGTGCCAGCAGCGTAGGAGCCTTCATGAACACTGAAGCTTTCTTT. Amino acid sequence: CASSVGAFMNTEAFF.

The chain has TRBV7-2 and TRBJ2-5; weak D call: TRBD1 (6 bases). Per the germline V gene, CDR1 is SGHTA and CDR2 is FQGNSA. Trimming left V 0 bases short and J 5 bases short, with 16 bases between. The CDR3 spans 16 residues. The CDR3 loop is CASSLAPRGLVETQYF. The DNA for the CDR3 is TGTGCCAGCAGCTTAGCCCCCAGGGGTCTCGTGGAGACCCAGTACTTC.

The rearrangement uses TRBV5-5 and TRBJ2-1; tentatively, D is TRBD2 (6 bases). Germline V gene data show CDR1 as SGHKS and CDR2 as YYEKEE (reference sequence). The CDR3 totals 15 residues. The V and J ends lost 4 bases and 4 bases respectively, with 15 bases between them. The CDR3 DNA reads TGTGCCAGCAGCCAAGGGGCTAGCGCTTACAATGAGCAGTTCTTC. Protein sequence: CASSQGASAYNEQFF.

This clone was counted only a few times. This chain connects TRBV2 to TRBJ2-2, with TRBD1 matching 7 bases. Trimming took 9 bases from V and 2 from J; bases not matched to a gene: 6. The CDR3 sequence is 14 residues long. CDR1 is SNHLY, CDR2 FYNNEI, per germline. CDR3 sequence: CARNRGQNTGELFF. The CDR3 nucleotides read TGTGCCAGGAACAGGGGTCAAAACACCGGGGAGCTGTTTTTT.

For the CDR3, the DNA is TGTGCCAGCAGTAAGAGCTCTGGGGCCAACGTCCTGACTTTC. It translates to CASSKSSGANVLTF. The gene calls are TRBV9 and TRBJ2-6; D ambiguous. V lost 5 bases and J lost 0, with 6 bases in between. This CDR3 is built from 14 residues. The germline V gene has CDR1 SGDLS and CDR2 YYNGEE.